The T cell receptor (beta chain) described here comes from a study of T-cell memory formation after mild COVID-19. Study-level results: Pre-infection memory already had some responding clones, implying cross-reactive memory joined.

This CDR3 region has 12 residues. Trimming removed 4 bases from V and 5 bases from J, with 11 bases in between. In germline, CDR1 is SQVTM, CDR2 ANQGSEA. This clonotype was found once. What it binds is unknown. Barcoded TCR alpha and TCR beta cDNA libraries with UMIs came from 5'RACE using constant-segment primers. In TCRdb, the 5' RACE reads were re-called with MiXCR into one record per CDR3 protein. The sample shows approximately 54,000 distinct CDR3 sequences, roughly an eighth of them seen only once. This clonotype originated in a man aged 18 to 29 who had mild COVID-19 (a few samples of this study predate the infection). Cell type and time point are not known. This sequence joins TRBV29-1 and TRBJ1-2; D uncertain. Sequenced input: PBMCs or a T cell subset sorted from them (not recorded which). The CDR3 nucleotides are TGCAGCGTTGTCCCTGGCGTGTATGGCTACACCTTC. Amino acid sequence: CSVVPGVYGYTF.